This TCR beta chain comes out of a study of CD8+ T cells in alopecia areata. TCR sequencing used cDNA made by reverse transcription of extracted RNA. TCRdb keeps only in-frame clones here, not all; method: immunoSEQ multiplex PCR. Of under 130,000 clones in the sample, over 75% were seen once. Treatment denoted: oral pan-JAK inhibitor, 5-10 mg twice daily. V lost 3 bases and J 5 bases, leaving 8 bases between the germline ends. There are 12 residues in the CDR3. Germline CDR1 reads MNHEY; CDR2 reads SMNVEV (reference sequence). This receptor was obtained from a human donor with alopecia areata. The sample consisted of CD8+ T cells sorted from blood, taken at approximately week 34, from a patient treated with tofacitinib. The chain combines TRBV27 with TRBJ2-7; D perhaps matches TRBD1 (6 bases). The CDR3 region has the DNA TGTGCCAGCAGTTTTGGGGGCCACGAGCAGTACTTC. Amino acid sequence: CASSFGGHEQYF.